This T cell receptor (beta chain) was identified in a study of T cell responses to AZD1222 COVID-19 vaccine. The table came from immunoSEQ multiplex PCR; TCRdb's copy has only in-frame clones and leaves some out. The sample lists roughly 70,000 clones, about 93% occurring once. The germline V gene has CDR1 SGHRS and CDR2 YFSETQ. The CDR3 is made up of 14 amino acids. V dropped 3 bases and J dropped 1 base, with 10 bases sitting between them. This chain connects TRBV5-1 to TRBJ1-1, with a possible D match to TRBD1 (6 bases). This TCR was recovered from an adult who received the MenACWY meningococcal vaccine as a control. This sample comprised peripheral blood, obtained 28 days after the second dose of the MenACWY control vaccine. In DNA, the CDR3 is TGCGCCAGCAGCTCCGGACAGCCGAACACTGAAGCTTTCTTT. Its protein product is CASSSGQPNTEAFF. Full variable domain (missing parts from reference TRBV5-1 and TRBJ1-1): KAGVTQTPRYLIKTRGQQVTLSCSPISGHRSVSWYQQTPGQGLQFLFEYFSETQRNKGNFPGRFSGRQFSNSRSEMNVSTLELGDSALYLCASSSGQPNTEAFFGQGTRLTVV.